The clone carrying this T cell receptor beta chain appeared once. The sample originates from a study of radiation and T cells in renal cell carcinoma. TCRdb's copy holds only in-frame clones and misses some; the assay was immunoSEQ multiplex PCR. The sample contains more than 65,000 clones, 80% to 90% of which appear only once. Stated time point: blood 2 weeks post-SBRT. Indicated treatment: 15 Gy SBRT to primary tumor, nephrectomy 4 weeks later. The CDR3 runs to 15 residues. From germline, CDR1 is MDHEN and CDR2 SYDVKM. Trimming took off 4 bases at V and 5 bases at J, with 14 bases between the two ends.

The starting material was blood, obtained from a patient whose treatment included radiotherapy and nephrectomy. The chain uses TRBV28 and TRBJ1-4; D remains unclear. The receptor comes from a woman aged 45-59 years with renal cell carcinoma. The CDR3 protein is CASSSPRAMNEKLFF. The DNA for the CDR3 is TGTGCCAGCAGTTCGCCAAGGGCGATGAATGAAAAACTGTTTTTT. Full variable domain (rest looked up from reference TRBV28 and TRBJ1-4): DVKVTQSSRYLVKRTGEKVFLECVQDMDHENMFWYRQDPGLGLRLIYFSYDVKMKEKGDIPEGYSVSREKKERFSLILESASTNQTSMYLCASSSPRAMNEKLFFGSGTQLSVL.